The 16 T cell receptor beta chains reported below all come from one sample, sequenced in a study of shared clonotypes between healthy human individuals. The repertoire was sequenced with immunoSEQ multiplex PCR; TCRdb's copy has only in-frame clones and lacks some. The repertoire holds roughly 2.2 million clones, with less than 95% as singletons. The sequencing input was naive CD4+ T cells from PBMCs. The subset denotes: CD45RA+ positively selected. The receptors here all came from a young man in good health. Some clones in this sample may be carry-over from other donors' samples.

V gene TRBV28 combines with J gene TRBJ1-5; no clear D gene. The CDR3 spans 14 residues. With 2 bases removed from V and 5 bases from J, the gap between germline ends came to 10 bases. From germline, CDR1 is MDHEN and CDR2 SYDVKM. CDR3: CASSLRRSHQPQHF. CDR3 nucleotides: TGTGCCAGCAGTTTAAGACGTTCGCATCAGCCCCAGCATTTT.

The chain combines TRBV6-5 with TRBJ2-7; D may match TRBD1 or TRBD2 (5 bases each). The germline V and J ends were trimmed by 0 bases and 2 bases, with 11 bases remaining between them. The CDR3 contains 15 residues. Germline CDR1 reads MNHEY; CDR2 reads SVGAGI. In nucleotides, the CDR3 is TGTGCCAGCAGTTACTCGGGGACGGCCACCTACGAGCAGTACTTC. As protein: CASSYSGTATYEQYF.

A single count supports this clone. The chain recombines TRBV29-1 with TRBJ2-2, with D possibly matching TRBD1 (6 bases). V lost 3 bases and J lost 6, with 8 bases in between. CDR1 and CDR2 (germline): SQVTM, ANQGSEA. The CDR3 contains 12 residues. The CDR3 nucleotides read TGCAGCGTTGACAGGGGCGCCGGGGAGCTGTTTTTT. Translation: CSVDRGAGELFF.

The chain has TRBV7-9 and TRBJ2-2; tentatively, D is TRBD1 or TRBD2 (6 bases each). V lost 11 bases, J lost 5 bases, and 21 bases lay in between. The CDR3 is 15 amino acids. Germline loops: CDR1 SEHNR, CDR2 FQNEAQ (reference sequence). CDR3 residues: CALGGGKRVTGELFF. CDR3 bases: TGTGCCCTCGGAGGGGGAAAGAGGGTGACCGGGGAGCTGTTTTTT.

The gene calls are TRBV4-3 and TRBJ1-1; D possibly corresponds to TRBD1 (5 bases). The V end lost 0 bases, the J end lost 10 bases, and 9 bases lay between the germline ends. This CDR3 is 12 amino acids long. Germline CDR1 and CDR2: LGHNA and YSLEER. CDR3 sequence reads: CASSQERGRAFF. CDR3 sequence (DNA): TGCGCCAGCAGCCAAGAAAGGGGCCGAGCTTTCTTT.

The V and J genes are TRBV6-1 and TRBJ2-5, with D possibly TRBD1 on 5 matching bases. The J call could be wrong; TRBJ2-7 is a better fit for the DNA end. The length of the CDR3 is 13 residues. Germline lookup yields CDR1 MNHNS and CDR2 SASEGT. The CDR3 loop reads CASKGAPHYEQYF. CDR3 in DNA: TGTGCCAGCAAAGGGGCTCCCCATTACGAGCAGTACTTC.

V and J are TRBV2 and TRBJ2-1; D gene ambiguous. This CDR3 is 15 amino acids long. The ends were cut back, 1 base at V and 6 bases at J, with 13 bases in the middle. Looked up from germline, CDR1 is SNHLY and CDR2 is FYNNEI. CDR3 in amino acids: CASSEGPMAANEQFF. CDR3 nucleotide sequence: TGTGCCAGCAGTGAAGGGCCGATGGCGGCCAATGAGCAGTTCTTC.

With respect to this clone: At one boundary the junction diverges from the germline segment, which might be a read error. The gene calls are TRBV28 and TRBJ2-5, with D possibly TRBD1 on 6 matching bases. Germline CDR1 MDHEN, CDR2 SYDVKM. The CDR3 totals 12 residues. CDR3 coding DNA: TGTGCCAGCAGTCTGGGACAAGGGACCCAGTACTTC. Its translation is CASSLGQGTQYF.

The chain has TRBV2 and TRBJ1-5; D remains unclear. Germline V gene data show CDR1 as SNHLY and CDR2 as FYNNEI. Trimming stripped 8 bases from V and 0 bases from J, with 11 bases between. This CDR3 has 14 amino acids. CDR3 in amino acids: CASEPADSNQPQHF. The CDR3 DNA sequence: TGTGCCAGCGAGCCTGCGGATAGCAATCAGCCCCAGCATTTT.

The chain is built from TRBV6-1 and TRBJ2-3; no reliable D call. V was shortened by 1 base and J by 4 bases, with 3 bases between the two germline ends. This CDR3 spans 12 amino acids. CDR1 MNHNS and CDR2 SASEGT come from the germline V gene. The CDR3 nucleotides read TGTGCCAGCAGTGAAGTGGCAGATACGCAGTATTTT. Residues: CASSEVADTQYF.

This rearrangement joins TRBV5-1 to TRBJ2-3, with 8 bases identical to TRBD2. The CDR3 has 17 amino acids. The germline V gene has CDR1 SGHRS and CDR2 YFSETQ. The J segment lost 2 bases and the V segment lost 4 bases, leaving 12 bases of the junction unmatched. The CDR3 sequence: CASSPLLAGGSTDTQYF. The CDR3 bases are TGCGCCAGCAGCCCGCTACTCGCGGGAGGTTCCACAGATACGCAGTATTTT.

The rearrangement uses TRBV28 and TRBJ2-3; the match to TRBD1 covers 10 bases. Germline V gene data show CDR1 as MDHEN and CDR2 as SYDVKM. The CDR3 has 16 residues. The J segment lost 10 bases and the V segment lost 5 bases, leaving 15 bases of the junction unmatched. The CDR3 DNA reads TGTGCCAGCAGTAGGGACAGGGGTAGGGCGGCGAATGCGCAGTATTTT. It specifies CASSRDRGRAANAQYF.

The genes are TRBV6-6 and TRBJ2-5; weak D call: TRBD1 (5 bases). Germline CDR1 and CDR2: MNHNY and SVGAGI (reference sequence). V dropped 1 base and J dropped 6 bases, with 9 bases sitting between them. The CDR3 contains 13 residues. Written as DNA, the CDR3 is TGTGCCAGCAGTTACTTAGGGGCGCAGACCCAGTACTTC. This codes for CASSYLGAQTQYF.

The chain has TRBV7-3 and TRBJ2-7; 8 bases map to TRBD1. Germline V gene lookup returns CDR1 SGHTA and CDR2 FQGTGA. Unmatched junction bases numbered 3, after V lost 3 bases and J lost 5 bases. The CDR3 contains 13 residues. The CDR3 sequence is CASSLDREDEQYF. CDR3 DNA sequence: TGTGCCAGCAGCTTGGACAGGGAGGACGAGCAGTACTTC. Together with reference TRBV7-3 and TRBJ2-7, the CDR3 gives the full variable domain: GAGVSQTPSNKVTEKGKYVELRCDPISGHTALYWYRQSLGQGPEFLIYFQGTGAADDSGLPNDRFFAVRPEGSVSTLKIQRTERGDSAVYLCASSLDREDEQYFGPGTRLTVT.

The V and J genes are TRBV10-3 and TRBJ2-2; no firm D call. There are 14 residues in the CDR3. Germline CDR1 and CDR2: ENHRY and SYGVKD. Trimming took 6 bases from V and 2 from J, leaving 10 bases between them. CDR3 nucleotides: TGTGCCATCAGCCTAGATGCAAACACCGGGGAGCTGTTTTTT. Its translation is CAISLDANTGELFF.

The CDR3 sequence: CASSPRGTASGYTF. Written as DNA, the CDR3 is TGTGCCAGCAGTCCTCGGGGTACAGCGAGTGGCTACACCTTC. The chain recombines TRBV28 with TRBJ1-2; no clear D. Germline V gives CDR1 MDHEN, CDR2 SYDVKM. Trimming shortened V by 5 bases and J by 7 bases, and 17 bases separated the two germline ends. There are 14 residues in the CDR3.